The 25 T cell receptor beta chains given below trace back to one sample, sequenced in a study of OX40 agonist ivuxolimab in advanced cancers. TCRdb's copy holds only in-frame clones and misses some; the assay was immunoSEQ multiplex PCR. The sample holds tens of thousands of clones, 85% to 90% seen once. The source material was CD4+ or CD8+ T cells sorted from blood, sampled in a trial of the OX40 agonist ivuxolimab. The receptors shown here come from an adult with an advanced solid tumor such as melanoma, head and neck, liver or kidney cancer.

The chain recombines TRBV16 with TRBJ1-1; a weak D match, TRBD1 (5 bases). Germline CDR1 KGHSY, CDR2 FQNENV. The CDR3 has 15 amino acids. V was clipped by 2 bases and J by 4 bases, with 14 bases between them. DNA for the CDR3: TGTGCCAGCAGCCAACCCCACGGGGCCAGCACTGAAGCTTTCTTT. This gives the protein CASSQPHGASTEAFF.

The chain has TRBV12-5 and TRBJ2-3; TRBD2 aligns across 11 bases. With V trimmed by 5 bases and J by 5 bases, 9 bases remained unmatched. The CDR3 sequence is 16 residues long. Germline lookup yields CDR1 LGHNT and CDR2 FRNRAP. CDR3 in DNA: TGTGCTAGTGGTCCGGGGACTAGCGGAGTGGAAGATACGCAGTATTTT. Translation gives CASGPGTSGVEDTQYF. The full variable domain, rest sourced from reference TRBV12-5 and TRBJ2-3, is DARVTQTPRHKVTEMGQEVTMRCQPILGHNTVFWYRQTMMQGLELLAYFRNRAPLDDSGMPKDRFSAEMPDATLATLKIQPSEPRDSAVYFCASGPGTSGVEDTQYFGPGTRLTVL.

The rearrangement joins TRBV27 to TRBJ1-1; no clear D gene. V dropped 6 bases and J dropped 11 bases, with 13 bases sitting between them. Germline lookup yields CDR1 MNHEY and CDR2 SMNVEV (reference sequence). The CDR3 length is 11 residues. The CDR3 DNA is TGTGCCAGCAGCGACTTGAAAAAGGCTTTCTTT. It translates to CASSDLKKAFF.

The chain combines TRBV28 with TRBJ2-1; D ambiguous. Germline lookup yields CDR1 MDHEN and CDR2 SYDVKM. The CDR3 totals 12 residues. V was shortened by 4 bases and J by 3 bases, with 4 bases between the two germline ends. Here the CDR3 reads CASSSYYNEQFF. In nucleotides, the CDR3 is TGTGCCAGCAGTTCATACTACAATGAGCAGTTCTTC. Using reference TRBV28 and TRBJ2-1 for the parts outside the CDR3, the full variable domain is DVKVTQSSRYLVKRTGEKVFLECVQDMDHENMFWYRQDPGLGLRLIYFSYDVKMKEKGDIPEGYSVSREKKERFSLILESASTNQTSMYLCASSSYYNEQFFGPGTRLTVL.

The V call is TRBV2, the J call TRBJ2-7, with D maybe TRBD2 (5 bases). CDR1 and CDR2 from the germline V gene are SNHLY and FYNNEI. The CDR3 length is 14 residues. V was clipped by 4 bases and J by 3 bases, with 13 bases between them. The CDR3 protein is CASSAGLGLYEQYF. In nucleotides, the CDR3 is TGTGCCAGCAGTGCCGGACTCGGACTCTACGAGCAGTACTTC.

The chain carries TRBV6-6 and TRBJ1-1; D gene ambiguous. The CDR3 is made up of 12 amino acids. Trimming took off 0 bases at V and 11 bases at J, with 10 bases between the two ends. Germline-derived CDR1 and CDR2 are MNHNY and SVGAGI (reference sequence). The CDR3 nucleotides read TGTGCCAGCAGTTACTCTGAGAGGGCGGCTTTCTTT. Translated: CASSYSERAAFF.

This clone was found once. The chain's CDR3 is CASSLAGGREAFF. CDR3 bases: TGCGCCAGCAGCTTGGCCGGTGGCAGAGAAGCTTTCTTT. This chain joins TRBV5-1 and TRBJ1-1; D is undetermined. Looked up from germline, CDR1 is SGHRS and CDR2 is YFSETQ. The V end was cut by 0 bases, the J end by 8 bases, with 11 bases between. CDR3 size: 13 residues.

The V gene is TRBV5-1, the J gene TRBJ2-1, with 8 nucleotides matching TRBD1. In germline, CDR1 is SGHRS, CDR2 YFSETQ. V trimming: 1 base; J trimming: 4 bases; junction bases outside the gene matches: 10. The CDR3 totals 17 residues. CDR3 residues: CASSLYPDREAYNEQFF. The CDR3 DNA reads TGCGCCAGCAGCTTGTATCCGGACAGGGAAGCGTACAATGAGCAGTTCTTC.

The chain has TRBV7-9 and TRBJ1-1; D gene unclear. This CDR3 comprises 15 residues. Deletions cut 0 bases from V and 0 bases from J, with 8 bases between. CDR1 and CDR2 from the germline V gene are SEHNR and FQNEAQ (reference sequence). CDR3 loop: CASSLAQGVNTEAFF. The CDR3 DNA reads as TGTGCCAGCAGCTTAGCTCAAGGAGTGAACACTGAAGCTTTCTTT.

The chain combines TRBV6-1 with TRBJ2-7; 10 bases match TRBD2. The CDR3 consists of 16 residues. Germline CDR1 and CDR2: MNHNS and SASEGT. The V gene end was trimmed by 1 base and the J gene end by 4 bases; junction bases not matched to a gene: 7. The CDR3 loop reads CASSEGGLAELYEQYF. CDR3 DNA: TGTGCCAGCAGTGAAGGAGGACTAGCGGAGCTATACGAGCAGTACTTC.

A note on this clone: Different DNA sequences within this sample yield the same CDR3. The chain is built from TRBV2 and TRBJ1-5, with D possibly being TRBD1 (5 bases). Per germline, CDR1 SNHLY and CDR2 FYNNEI. The CDR3 runs 15 residues. Trimming shortened V by 7 bases and J by 4 bases, and 17 bases separated the two germline ends. The CDR3 here is CASILTRGGNQPQHF. CDR3 in DNA: TGTGCCAGCATTTTGACTCGGGGCGGTAATCAGCCCCAGCATTTT. Together with reference TRBV2 and TRBJ1-5, the CDR3 gives the full variable domain: EPEVTQTPSHQVTQMGQEVILRCVPISNHLYFYWYRQILGQKVEFLVSFYNNEISEKSEIFDDQFSVERPDGSNFTLKIRSTKLEDSAMYFCASILTRGGNQPQHFGDGTRLSIL.

The chain employs TRBV28 and TRBJ2-3, with 7 bases identical to TRBD2. Germline V gives CDR1 MDHEN, CDR2 SYDVKM. CDR3 length equals 14 residues. With 6 bases clipped from V and 1 base from J, the junction kept 4 bases outside the gene matches. CDR3 nucleotides: TGTGCCAGCAGGGGGGGGTGGCGCACAGATACGCAGTATTTT. Translated, it gives CASRGGWRTDTQYF.

The chain uses TRBV28 and TRBJ2-1; perhaps TRBD1 as D (5 bases). The V end was cut by 3 bases, the J end by 8 bases, with 8 bases between. The CDR3 has 12 amino acids. Germline loops: CDR1 MDHEN, CDR2 SYDVKM. This chain's CDR3 is CASSLWGYEQFF. The CDR3 DNA is TGTGCCAGCAGTTTGTGGGGCTATGAGCAGTTCTTC.

The chain links TRBV6-1 to TRBJ1-6; TRBD1 is a possible D gene (6 bases). This CDR3 has 20 residues. Germline CDR1 is MNHNS and CDR2 is SASEGT. V lost 3 bases and J 3 bases, leaving 24 bases between the germline ends. The CDR3 loop is CASSDSTLMDRLDYNSPLHF. The DNA for the CDR3 is TGTGCCAGCAGTGATTCAACTCTTATGGACAGATTGGACTATAATTCACCCCTCCACTTT.

The chain links TRBV7-3 to TRBJ2-1; 10 bases are shared with TRBD2. The germline V gene encodes CDR1 SGHTA and CDR2 FQGTGA. The CDR3 loop spans 19 amino acids. V shed 1 base, J shed 3 bases, and the junction held 12 bases outside the gene matches. The CDR3 reads CASSLNVGSGRHNYNEQFF. Here the CDR3 DNA reads TGTGCCAGCAGCTTAAACGTGGGTAGCGGGAGGCATAACTACAATGAGCAGTTCTTC.

The J gene is TRBJ2-3, the V gene TRBV11-2; 11 bases align to TRBD2. V shed 5 bases, J shed 2 bases, and the junction held 6 bases outside the gene matches. The CDR3 runs to 16 residues. Germline-derived CDR1 and CDR2 are SGHAT and FQNNGV. This CDR3 reads CASSRGGLADTDTQYF. The CDR3 nucleotides read TGTGCCAGCAGCCGGGGGGGACTAGCGGACACAGATACGCAGTATTTT.

The rearrangement links TRBV6-5 to TRBJ2-3; D not resolved. Germline-derived CDR1 and CDR2 are MNHEY and SVGAGI. V was trimmed by 2 bases and J by 0 bases, leaving 12 bases between them. This CDR3 is built from 16 residues. The CDR3: CASSYQTPTSTDTQYF. Here the CDR3 DNA reads TGTGCCAGCAGTTACCAGACGCCGACAAGCACAGATACGCAGTATTTT.

The rearrangement uses TRBV30 and TRBJ2-3; D might be TRBD2 (7 bases). This CDR3 comprises 15 residues. The V gene lost 3 bases and the J gene lost 2 bases, with 15 bases spanning the gap. From germline, CDR1 is GTSNPN and CDR2 SVGIG (reference sequence). CDR3 nucleotide sequence: TGTGCCTGGAGGCCCAGGGGACTACCCACAGATACGCAGTATTTT. Translated, it gives CAWRPRGLPTDTQYF.

The CDR3 coding sequence is TGTGCCAGCTCACCCACTAGCGACGTGCACAATGAGCAGTTCTTC. This translates into CASSPTSDVHNEQFF. This sequence joins TRBV18 and TRBJ2-1; 7 nucleotides line up with TRBD2. The junction had 7 bases not matched to a gene; V was cut back by 3 bases and J by 5 bases. Looked up from germline, CDR1 is KGHSH and CDR2 is LQKENI. The CDR3 extends over 15 amino acids. The whole variable domain, filled in from reference TRBV18 and TRBJ2-1, reads NAGVMQNPRHLVRRRGQEARLRCSPMKGHSHVYWYRQLPEEGLKFMVYLQKENIIDESGMPKERFSAEFPKEGPSILRIQQVVRGDSAAYFCASSPTSDVHNEQFFGPGTRLTVL.

This sequence joins TRBV27 and TRBJ1-6, with TRBD1 identical over 11 bases. The CDR3 extends over 14 amino acids. The V and J ends lost 8 bases and 9 bases, in that order; junction bases with no gene match: 6. Germline CDR1 is MNHEY and CDR2 is SMNVEV (reference sequence). CDR3 region: CASHPGQGASPLHF. The CDR3 DNA follows: TGTGCCAGCCATCCCGGACAGGGGGCTTCACCCCTCCACTTT.

The rearrangement joins TRBV5-6 to TRBJ2-3; D not certain. Trimming removed 4 bases at V and 2 bases at J, with 8 bases between. CDR1 is SGHDT and CDR2 is YYEEEE in the germline V gene. This CDR3 region has 13 residues. CDR3 protein: CASSPLNTDTQYF. CDR3 DNA sequence: TGTGCCAGCAGCCCACTCAACACAGATACGCAGTATTTT.

The chain is built from TRBV2 and TRBJ2-5; D uncertain. This CDR3 is 13 amino acids long. Deletions cut 7 bases from V and 1 base from J, with 10 bases between. Looked up from germline, CDR1 is SNHLY and CDR2 is FYNNEI. The CDR3 bases are TGTGCCAGCATCGAGACGATCCAAGAGACCCAGTACTTC. It translates to CASIETIQETQYF.

The V call is TRBV19, the J call TRBJ1-1, with D unresolved. The CDR3 spans 13 residues. CDR1 and CDR2 (germline): LNHDA, SQIVND (reference sequence). Trimming shortened V by 6 bases and J by 7 bases, and 15 bases separated the two germline ends. The CDR3 nucleotides read TGTGCCAGTAGCCCCTCCCCCGCCGGTGAAGCTTTCTTT. Translating gives CASSPSPAGEAFF. Full variable domain (outside the CDR3, taken from reference TRBV19 and TRBJ1-1): DGGITQSPKYLFRKEGQNVTLSCEQNLNHDAMYWYRQDPGQGLRLIYYSQIVNDFQKGDIAEGYSVSREKKESFPLTVTSAQKNPTAFYLCASSPSPAGEAFFGQGTRLTVV.

The table lists this clone with a few counts. This chain joins TRBV9 and TRBJ1-1; D uncertain. This CDR3 is built from 13 residues. In germline, CDR1 is SGDLS, CDR2 YYNGEE. The V gene lost 0 bases and the J gene lost 0 bases, with 3 bases spanning the gap. The CDR3 loop reads CASSVVVNTEAFF. The CDR3 DNA reads as TGTGCCAGCAGCGTAGTGGTGAACACTGAAGCTTTCTTT.

This chain links TRBV15 with TRBJ2-1; weak D call: TRBD2 (5 bases). The CDR3 is 15 amino acids. Germline CDR1 reads LNHNV; CDR2 reads YYDKDF (reference sequence). Trimming removed 6 bases at V and 0 bases at J, with 12 bases between. In nucleotides, the CDR3 is TGTGCCACCAGTGGTATAGAGGGCTCCTACAATGAGCAGTTCTTC. This encodes CATSGIEGSYNEQFF. The complete variable domain, with remaining parts taken from reference TRBV15 and TRBJ2-1, reads DAMVIQNPRYQVTQFGKPVTLSCSQTLNHNVMYWYQQKSSQAPKLLFHYYDKDFNNEADTPDNFQSRRPNTSFCFLDIRSPGLGDTAMYLCATSGIEGSYNEQFFGPGTRLTVL.